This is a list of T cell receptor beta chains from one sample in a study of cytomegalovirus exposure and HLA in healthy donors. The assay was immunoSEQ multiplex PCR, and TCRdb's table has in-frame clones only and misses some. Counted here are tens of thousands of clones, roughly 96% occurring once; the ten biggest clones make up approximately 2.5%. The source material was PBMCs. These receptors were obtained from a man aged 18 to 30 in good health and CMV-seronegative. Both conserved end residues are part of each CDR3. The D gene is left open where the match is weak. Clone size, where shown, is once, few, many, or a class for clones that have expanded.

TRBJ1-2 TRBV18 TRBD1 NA CASSPRTGGIHGYTF TGTGCCAGCTCACCTAGGACAGGGGGAATTCATGGCTACACCTTC
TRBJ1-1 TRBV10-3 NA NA CAHAGPNTEAFF TGTGCCCACGCAGGTCCGAACACTGAAGCTTTCTTT
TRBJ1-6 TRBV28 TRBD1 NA CASIGTGGSPLHF TGTGCCAGCATCGGGACAGGGGGTTCACCCCTCCACTTT
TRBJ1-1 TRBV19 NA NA CASLNTGMGTEAFF TGTGCCAGTCTAAACACAGGTATGGGCACTGAAGCTTTCTTT
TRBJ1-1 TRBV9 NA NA CASSVAGRGTEAFF TGTGCCAGCAGCGTCGCGGGGAGGGGAACTGAAGCTTTCTTT
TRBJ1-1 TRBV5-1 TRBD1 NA CASRLGQGNTEAFF TGCGCCAGCAGACTGGGACAGGGGAACACTGAAGCTTTCTTT
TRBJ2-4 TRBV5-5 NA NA CASSIYRADIQYF TGTGCCAGCAGCATCTACAGGGCTGACATTCAGTACTTC
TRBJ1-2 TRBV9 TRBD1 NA CASSVGSRTGQLYGYTF TGTGCCAGCAGCGTAGGTTCGCGGACAGGCCAACTCTATGGCTACACCTTC
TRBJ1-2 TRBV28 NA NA CASSLSRGGFGYTF TGTGCCAGCAGTTTATCTCGGGGGGGATTCGGCTACACCTTC
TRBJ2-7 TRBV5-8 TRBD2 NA CASALAGATYEQYF TGTGCCAGCGCGTTAGCGGGAGCCACCTACGAGCAGTACTTC
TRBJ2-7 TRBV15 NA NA CATSRGPGSSYEQYF TGTGCCACCAGCAGAGGACCAGGTAGCTCCTACGAGCAGTACTTC
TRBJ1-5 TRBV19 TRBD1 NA CASSIGQGGQPQHF TGTGCCAGTAGTATAGGACAGGGGGGACAGCCCCAGCATTTT
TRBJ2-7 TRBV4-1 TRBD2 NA CASSQESLAGGYPYEQYF TGCGCCAGCAGCCAAGAATCACTAGCGGGAGGTTACCCTTACGAGCAGTACTTC
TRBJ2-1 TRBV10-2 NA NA CASRPDRSSYNEQFF TGCGCCAGCAGACCAGATCGCAGCTCCTACAATGAGCAGTTCTTC
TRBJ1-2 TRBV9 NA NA CASSETSAGGYTF TGTGCCAGCAGCGAAACCTCCGCGGGGGGCTACACCTTC
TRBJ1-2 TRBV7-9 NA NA CASSQGSPGGYTF TGTGCCAGCAGCCAGGGGTCCCCGGGAGGCTACACCTTC
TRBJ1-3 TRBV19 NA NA CATKKNRSSGNTIYF TGTGCCACCAAAAAAAACAGGTCCTCTGGAAACACCATATATTTT
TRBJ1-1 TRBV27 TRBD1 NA CASRYRGGMNTEAFF TGTGCCAGCAGATACAGGGGGGGTATGAACACTGAAGCTTTCTTT
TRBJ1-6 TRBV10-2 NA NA CASIMEMNSPLHF TGCGCCAGCATTATGGAGATGAATTCACCCCTCCACTTT
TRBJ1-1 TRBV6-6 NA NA CASSYGAGATTEAFF TGTGCCAGCAGTTACGGCGCAGGGGCGACTACTGAAGCTTTCTTT
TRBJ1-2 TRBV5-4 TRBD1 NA CASSFGQGGIANYGYTF TGTGCCAGCAGCTTCGGACAGGGTGGAATCGCTAACTATGGCTACACCTTC
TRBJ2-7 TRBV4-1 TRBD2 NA CASSQQAGDREQYF TGCGCCAGCAGCCAACAAGCGGGAGATCGCGAGCAGTACTTC
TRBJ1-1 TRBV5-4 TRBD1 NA CASRPGQGGTEAFF TGTGCCAGCCGACCGGGACAGGGTGGGACTGAAGCTTTCTTT
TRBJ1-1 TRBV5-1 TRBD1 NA CASSFQRQGVAEAFF TGCGCCAGCAGCTTTCAGAGACAGGGGGTGGCTGAAGCTTTCTTT
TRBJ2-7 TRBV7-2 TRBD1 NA CASSWPGTGGEEQYF TGTGCCAGCAGCTGGCCTGGGACAGGGGGAGAAGAGCAGTACTTC
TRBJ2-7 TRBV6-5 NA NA CASSSDTSNSYEQYF TGTGCCAGCAGTTCGGACACCTCGAACTCCTACGAGCAGTACTTC
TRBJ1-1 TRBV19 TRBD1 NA CASSFGQVTEAFF TGTGCCAGTAGTTTCGGACAGGTCACTGAAGCTTTCTTT
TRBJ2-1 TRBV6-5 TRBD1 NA CASSYSRGGWNNEQFF TGTGCCAGCAGTTACTCGCGAGGGGGCTGGAACAATGAGCAGTTCTTC
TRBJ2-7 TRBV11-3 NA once CASSLDSGFFYEQYF TGTGCCAGCAGCCTCGACTCGGGGTTCTTCTACGAGCAGTACTTC
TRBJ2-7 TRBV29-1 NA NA CSVVGTGKGQYF TGCAGCGTTGTGGGCACAGGGAAAGGGCAGTACTTC
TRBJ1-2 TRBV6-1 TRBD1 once CASSGRTGGLDGYTF TGTGCCAGCAGTGGCCGGACAGGGGGCTTGGATGGCTACACCTTC
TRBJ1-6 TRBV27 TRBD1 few CASRPGTDNSPLHF TGTGCCAGCAGGCCTGGGACAGATAATTCACCCCTCCACTTT
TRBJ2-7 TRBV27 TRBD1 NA CASSLSRDSYEQYF TGTGCCAGCAGTTTATCCCGGGACAGCTACGAGCAGTACTTC
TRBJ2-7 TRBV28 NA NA CASSLRAEVGYEQYF TGTGCCAGCAGTTTAAGGGCGGAGGTGGGTTACGAGCAGTACTTC
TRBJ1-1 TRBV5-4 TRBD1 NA CASSFGQGRTTEAFF TGTGCCAGCAGCTTTGGACAGGGGAGAACGACTGAAGCTTTCTTT
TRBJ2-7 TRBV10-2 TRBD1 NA CASIGQGAFEQYF TGCGCCAGCATAGGGCAGGGGGCTTTTGAGCAGTACTTC
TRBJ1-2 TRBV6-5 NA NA CASSYSTDRYGYTF TGTGCCAGCAGTTACTCAACAGACCGCTATGGCTACACCTTC
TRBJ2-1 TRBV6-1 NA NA CASSDKGGSFSEQFF TGTGCCAGCAGTGATAAGGGAGGCAGTTTCAGTGAGCAGTTCTTC
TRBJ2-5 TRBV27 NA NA CASSLLSGRGAETQYF TGTGCCAGCAGTTTACTATCTGGGAGGGGGGCAGAGACCCAGTACTTC
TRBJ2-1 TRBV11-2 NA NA CASSLEGPHNYDSSYNEQFF TGTGCCAGCAGCTTAGAGGGGCCCCACAACTATGACAGCTCCTACAATGAGCAGTTCTTC
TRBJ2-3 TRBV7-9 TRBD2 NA CASSRGGDTQYF TGTGCCAGCAGCCGGGGGGGGGATACGCAGTATTTT
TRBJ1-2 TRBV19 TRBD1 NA CASSLRDRLNYGYTF TGTGCCAGTAGTCTCCGGGACAGGCTCAACTATGGCTACACCTTC
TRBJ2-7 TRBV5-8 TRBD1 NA CASSLGGGPHIGEQYF TGTGCCAGCAGCTTGGGAGGGGGCCCCCATATCGGCGAGCAGTACTTC
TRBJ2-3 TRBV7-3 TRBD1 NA CASSPGTVTDTQYF TGTGCCAGCAGCCCGGGGACAGTCACAGATACGCAGTATTTT
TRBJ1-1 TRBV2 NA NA CASSEGGRAGTEAFF TGTGCCAGCAGTGAAGGGGGCAGGGCTGGGACTGAAGCTTTCTTT
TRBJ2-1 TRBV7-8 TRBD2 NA CASSLGLAGGYEQFF TGTGCCAGCAGCTTGGGACTAGCTGGGGGTTATGAGCAGTTCTTC
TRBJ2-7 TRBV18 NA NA CASSPETVSYEQYF TGTGCCAGCTCACCAGAGACAGTCTCCTACGAGCAGTACTTC
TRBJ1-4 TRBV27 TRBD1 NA CASSFNRGPDEKLFF TGTGCCAGCAGTTTCAACAGGGGGCCTGATGAAAAACTGTTTTTT
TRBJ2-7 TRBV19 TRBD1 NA CASSIAGGFYEQYF TGTGCCAGTAGTATAGCAGGGGGCTTCTACGAGCAGTACTTC
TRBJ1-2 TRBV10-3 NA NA CAISTLARDYGYTF TGTGCCATCAGTACACTGGCGCGGGACTATGGCTACACCTTC
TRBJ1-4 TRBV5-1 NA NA CASSLGARGHEKLFF TGCGCCAGCAGCTTGGGAGCCAGGGGTCATGAAAAACTGTTTTTT
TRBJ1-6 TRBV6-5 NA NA CASSYLQGNSPLHF TGTGCCAGCAGTTACTTGCAGGGGAATTCACCCCTCCACTTT